This TCR beta chain was obtained from a study of Graves' ophthalmopathy and Graves' hyperthyroidism. Study-level findings and limits: Blood contained most expanded thyroid clonotypes exceeding 0.001 frequency.

Concerning this clonotype itself: Its antigen is undetermined.

As the template, RNA transcripts were used to amplify TCR beta CDR3 regions. RT-PCR was first run with HTBI primers, then multiplex PCR in a second round. Each CDR3 protein is one row after TCRdb ran MiXCR on the multiplex PCR reads. This table holds some 170,000 distinct CDR3 sequences, 39% found once. CDR3 length: 14 amino acids. V was trimmed by 2 bases and J by 4 bases, leaving 11 bases between them. Germline CDR1 reads MNHEY; CDR2 reads SVGAGI. The sequence was collected from a man aged 30 to 39 with Graves' ophthalmopathy. Material for sequencing was peripheral blood. The genes are TRBV6-5 and TRBJ1-1; tentative D call: TRBD1 (5 bases). The CDR3 is CASSYGGFGTEAFF. Written as DNA, the CDR3 is TGTGCCAGCAGTTACGGGGGATTCGGCACTGAAGCTTTCTTT.